The rows below give T cell receptor beta chains drawn from one sample of a study of blood T cell repertoires in COVID-19. The data were produced by immunoSEQ multiplex PCR, yet TCRdb's version contains in-frame clones alone and is incomplete. The sample has about 390,000 clones, about 87% seen once. The sample consisted of peripheral blood. The receptors stem from a woman in her sixties or seventies with COVID-19, enrolled during active disease. The CDR3 runs from the conserved cysteine through the conserved F or W. The D gene is left open where the match is weak. Clone size is shown for a subset of rows, as once, few, many or a class of expanded clone.

J gene	clone size	D gene	V gene	CDR3 protein	CDR3 DNA
TRBJ1-2	NA	TRBD1	TRBV7-9	CASSFPGQGGYGYTF	TGTGCCAGCAGCTTTCCGGGACAGGGGGGCTATGGCTACACCTTC
TRBJ2-3	NA	TRBD2	TRBV3-1/TRBV3-2	CASTSAGAGDTQYF	TGTGCCAGCACGTCAGCGGGGGCCGGGGATACGCAGTATTTT
TRBJ1-2	NA	NA	TRBV11-2	CASSSGGVRNTYGYTF	TGTGCCAGCAGCTCCGGAGGGGTCCGTAATACCTATGGCTACACCTTC
TRBJ2-1	once	TRBD2	TRBV28	CASSHIAGGTYNEQFF	TGTGCCAGCAGCCACATAGCGGGGGGTACCTACAATGAGCAGTTCTTC
TRBJ1-6	NA	NA	TRBV6-1	CASSEDKVVRGVSPLHF	TGTGCCAGCAGTGAAGACAAGGTCGTCAGGGGAGTTTCACCCCTCCACTTT
TRBJ1-4	NA	NA	TRBV27	CASSLIWQGGNEKLFF	TGTGCCAGCAGTTTAATTTGGCAGGGAGGCAATGAAAAACTGTTTTTT
TRBJ1-2	NA	TRBD1	TRBV27	CASTPQIGQGLYGYTF	TGTGCCAGCACCCCCCAAATCGGACAGGGCCTCTATGGCTACACCTTC
TRBJ2-7	NA	NA	TRBV2	CASSDEDSYEQYF	TGTGCCAGCAGTGATGAGGATTCCTACGAGCAGTACTTC
TRBJ2-6	once	TRBD2	TRBV5-1	CASSLGGLAGISGANVLTF	TGCGCCAGCAGCTTGGGGGGACTAGCGGGGATCTCTGGGGCCAACGTCCTGACTTTC
TRBJ1-1	NA	NA	TRBV5-1	CASSLAGQNTEAFF	TGCGCCAGCAGCTTGGCCGGACAGAACACTGAAGCTTTCTTT
TRBJ2-1	NA	TRBD2	TRBV19	CASSASGGVIYNEQFF	TGTGCCAGTAGTGCTAGCGGGGGGGTGATTTACAATGAGCAGTTCTTC
TRBJ1-1	NA	NA	TRBV1	CTSSQGPFGTEAFF	TGCACCAGCAGCCAAGGCCCCTTCGGCACTGAAGCTTTCTTT
TRBJ2-1	NA	NA	TRBV7-6	CASSPVRYNEQFF	TGTGCCAGCAGTCCCGTTCGCTACAATGAGCAGTTCTTC
TRBJ2-3	NA	TRBD1	TRBV6-5	CASSYSGQGSDTQYF	TGTGCCAGCAGTTACTCGGGACAGGGGTCAGATACGCAGTATTTT
TRBJ1-1	NA	NA	TRBV18	CASSRQDMNTEAFF	TGTGCCAGCTCACGGCAAGACATGAACACTGAAGCTTTCTTT
TRBJ2-1	NA	TRBD2	TRBV5-1	CASNVRGGSYNEQFF	TGCGCCAGCAACGTTCGGGGGGGCTCCTACAATGAGCAGTTCTTC
TRBJ2-1	NA	TRBD2	TRBV5-4	CASSLGRLAGVFYNEQFF	TGTGCCAGCAGCTTGGGGAGACTAGCGGGGGTGTTCTACAATGAGCAGTTCTTC
TRBJ2-7	NA	NA	TRBV6-5	CASSYRYHPGEQYF	TGTGCCAGCAGTTACCGCTATCACCCTGGCGAGCAGTACTTC
TRBJ1-5	NA	NA	TRBV6-2/TRBV6-3	CASSWSIGEGNQPQHF	TGTGCCAGCAGTTGGTCTATAGGGGAGGGCAATCAGCCCCAGCATTTT
TRBJ2-7	NA	NA	TRBV28	CASSFPGSGVGEQYF	TGTGCCAGCAGTTTTCCCGGGTCGGGAGTCGGGGAGCAGTACTTC
TRBJ1-2	NA	TRBD1	TRBV5-4	CASSLAIEPGQGGSSYGYTF	TGTGCCAGCAGCTTGGCTATTGAACCGGGACAGGGGGGGTCGTCCTATGGCTACACCTTC
TRBJ1-5	NA	NA	TRBV18	CASSPPFWGGDQPQHF	TGTGCCAGCTCACCACCCTTCTGGGGGGGTGATCAGCCCCAGCATTTT
TRBJ2-5	once	NA	TRBV28	CASSFWAETQYF	TGTGCCAGCAGTTTTTGGGCAGAGACCCAGTACTTC
TRBJ2-5	once	NA	TRBV30	CAWSVRGPETQYF	TGTGCCTGGAGTGTACGAGGCCCAGAGACCCAGTACTTC
TRBJ1-1	NA	NA	TRBV27	CASSPYMNTEAFF	TGTGCCAGCAGTCCATACATGAACACTGAAGCTTTCTTT
TRBJ1-6	NA	TRBD1	TRBV14	CASSLKQGARSSYNSPLHF	TGTGCCAGCAGCCTCAAACAGGGGGCGAGGAGCTCCTATAATTCACCCCTCCACTTT
TRBJ2-7	NA	NA	TRBV5-1	CASSWGGGGGEQYF	TGCGCCAGCAGCTGGGGCGGAGGGGGCGGCGAGCAGTACTTC
TRBJ2-1	NA	NA	TRBV6-5	CASSPLSRSYNEQFF	TGTGCCAGCAGCCCCCTCTCCCGCTCCTACAATGAGCAGTTCTTC
TRBJ1-2	NA	TRBD1	TRBV7-9	CASSSTDRGEYGYTF	TGTGCCAGCAGCTCCACGGACAGGGGAGAGTATGGCTACACCTTC
TRBJ1-2	NA	NA	TRBV5-1	CASSSTGEGGYTF	TGCGCCAGCAGCTCAACAGGAGAAGGGGGCTACACCTTC
TRBJ2-2	few	NA	TRBV7-2	CASSLAPGVNTGELFF	TGTGCCAGCAGCTTAGCGCCGGGGGTCAACACCGGGGAGCTGTTTTTT
TRBJ2-5	NA	NA	TRBV9	CASSPTIVSRETQYF	TGTGCCAGCAGCCCCACCATCGTCTCACGGGAGACCCAGTACTTC
TRBJ1-5	NA	NA	TRBV6-2/TRBV6-3	CASSITGIQPQHF	TGTGCCAGCAGTATAACAGGGATTCAGCCCCAGCATTTT
TRBJ2-2	NA	NA	TRBV5-1	CASRSGEKINIRTGELFF	TGCGCCAGCAGGTCCGGGGAAAAAATTAACATAAGGACCGGGGAGCTGTTTTTT
TRBJ1-4	NA	NA	TRBV7-2	CASSLASLGQGGEKLFF	TGTGCCAGCAGCTTAGCGTCTCTTGGTCAGGGAGGGGAAAAACTGTTTTTT
TRBJ1-2	once	NA	TRBV5-1	CASSFTGFPGYGYTF	TGCGCCAGCAGCTTTACAGGGTTTCCTGGCTATGGCTACACCTTC
TRBJ1-2	NA	NA	TRBV6-5	CASNPWLDYGYTF	TGTGCCAGCAACCCCTGGTTAGACTATGGCTACACCTTC
TRBJ2-7	NA	NA	TRBV19	CASSAGTPALYEQYF	TGTGCCAGTAGCGCCGGGACTCCTGCTTTATACGAGCAGTACTTC
TRBJ1-3	NA	NA	TRBV30	CAITDSGNTIYF	TGTGCTATAACGGACAGTGGAAACACCATATATTTT
TRBJ1-2	NA	NA	TRBV19	CAVKQGANYGYTF	TGTGCCGTCAAACAGGGAGCTAACTATGGCTACACCTTC
TRBJ2-7	NA	NA	TRBV6-5	CASSSQAGAYEQYF	TGTGCCAGCAGCTCTCAAGCCGGGGCCTACGAGCAGTACTTC
TRBJ1-4	NA	TRBD1	TRBV19	CASSPLITGTGANEKLFF	TGTGCCAGTAGCCCCTTGATCACCGGGACAGGGGCTAATGAAAAACTGTTTTTT